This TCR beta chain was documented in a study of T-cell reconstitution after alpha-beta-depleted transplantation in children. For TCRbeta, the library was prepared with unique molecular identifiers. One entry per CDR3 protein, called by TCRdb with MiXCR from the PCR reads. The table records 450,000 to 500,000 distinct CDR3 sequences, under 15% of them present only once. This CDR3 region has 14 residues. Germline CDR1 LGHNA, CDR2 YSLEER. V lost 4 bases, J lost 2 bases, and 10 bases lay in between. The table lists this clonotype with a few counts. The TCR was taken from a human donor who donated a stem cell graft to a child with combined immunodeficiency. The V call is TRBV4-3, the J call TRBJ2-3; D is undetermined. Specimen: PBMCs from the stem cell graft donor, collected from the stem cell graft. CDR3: CASSRARLTDTQYF. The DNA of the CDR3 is TGCGCCAGCAGCCGGGCCCGCCTCACAGATACGCAGTATTTT.